A selection of T cell receptor beta chains follows, all from one sample in a study of T cells after yellow fever vaccination. TCRdb re-called the 5' RACE reads with MiXCR, one entry per CDR3 protein. This table has some 340,000 distinct CDR3 sequences, 9.5% to 12% appearing once. The starting material was CD4+ T cells sorted from PBMCs, obtained 45 days after the yellow fever booster vaccination. All receptors come from a man aged 18 to 30 who received the YFV17D yellow fever vaccine. CDR3s include the opening cysteine and the closing phenylalanine or tryptophan. A D gene is named only where the DNA matches it firmly. Size tells how often a clone was seen (once, few, many) or the class of an expanded clone, and some rows leave it out.

abundance	j_gene	d_gene	v_gene	CDR3aa	CDR3nt
NA	TRBJ2-7	NA	TRBV29-1	CSTSLGYEQYF	TGCAGCACCTCCTTGGGCTACGAGCAGTACTTC
NA	TRBJ1-2	NA	TRBV7-2	CASSPTSGYGYTF	TGTGCCAGCAGCCCTACTTCGGGCTATGGCTACACCTTC
NA	TRBJ2-5	NA	TRBV12-3/TRBV12-4	CASSLALGERETQYF	TGTGCCAGCAGTTTAGCCCTGGGCGAGCGGGAGACCCAGTACTTC
NA	TRBJ1-6	NA	TRBV9	CASSVDSSYNSPLHF	TGTGCCAGCAGCGTAGATAGCTCCTATAATTCACCCCTCCACTTT
few	TRBJ2-1	NA	TRBV10-3	CAICSVLGGEQFF	TGTGCCATCTGCTCGGTCCTGGGCGGTGAGCAGTTCTTC
NA	TRBJ2-3	NA	TRBV15	CATSRDLRFGDTQYF	TGTGCCACCAGCAGAGATTTGAGATTTGGGGATACGCAGTATTTT
many	TRBJ2-5	NA	TRBV12-3/TRBV12-4	CASSLGRTETQYF	TGTGCCAGCAGTTTAGGGCGGACGGAGACCCAGTACTTC
NA	TRBJ2-1	NA	TRBV24-1	CATSGGSGSYNEQFF	TGTGCCACCAGTGGGGGCTCGGGCTCCTACAATGAGCAGTTCTTC
NA	TRBJ2-3	NA	TRBV7-9	CASSLVVALGDTQYF	TGTGCCAGCAGCTTAGTAGTGGCACTAGGGGATACGCAGTATTTT
many	TRBJ1-1	NA	TRBV3-1	CASTQGLDTEAFF	TGTGCCAGCACCCAAGGCCTGGACACTGAAGCTTTCTTT
NA	TRBJ2-2	NA	TRBV5-1	CASSALLTGELFF	TGCGCCAGCAGCGCCCTTTTGACCGGGGAGCTGTTTTTT
NA	TRBJ1-1	NA	TRBV19	CASSIAPANTEAFF	TGTGCCAGTAGTATAGCCCCTGCCAACACTGAAGCTTTCTTT
NA	TRBJ2-3	TRBD2	TRBV6-2/TRBV6-3	CASSHSGGADTQYF	TGTGCCAGCAGTCATAGCGGGGGGGCAGATACGCAGTATTTT
few	TRBJ1-4	TRBD1	TRBV12-3/TRBV12-4	CASSPNRGPSEKLFF	TGTGCCAGCAGTCCTAACAGGGGTCCAAGTGAAAAACTGTTTTTT
few	TRBJ1-4	TRBD1	TRBV5-6	CASSLTGVDKLFF	TGTGCCAGCAGCTTAACAGGGGTTGACAAACTGTTTTTT
few	TRBJ2-3	TRBD2	TRBV5-1	CASSSTSGGSSTDTQYF	TGCGCCAGCAGTTCTACTAGCGGGGGATCTTCCACAGATACGCAGTATTTT
NA	TRBJ1-5	NA	TRBV12-5	CASGYWAGENQPQHF	TGTGCTAGTGGTTACTGGGCGGGGGAGAATCAGCCCCAGCATTTT
NA	TRBJ2-2	TRBD1	TRBV10-3	CAISPGQGLVGYTGELFF	TGTGCCATCAGTCCCGGACAGGGGTTAGTAGGATACACCGGGGAGCTGTTTTTT
few	TRBJ2-7	NA	TRBV12-3/TRBV12-4	CASRYGRLPPYEQYF	TGTGCCAGCAGGTATGGACGGTTGCCACCCTACGAGCAGTACTTC
many	TRBJ2-5	NA	TRBV4-1	CASSQEETQYF	TGCGCCAGCAGCCAAGAAGAGACCCAGTACTTC
few	TRBJ1-5	TRBD1	TRBV5-1	CASSPGQSSNQPQHF	TGCGCCAGCAGCCCGGGACAGAGCTCCAATCAGCCCCAGCATTTT
many	TRBJ1-1	TRBD1	TRBV19	CASSSQGATEAFF	TGTGCCAGTAGTTCACAGGGGGCGACTGAAGCTTTCTTT
NA	TRBJ2-1	NA	TRBV19	CASSRTAPSYNEQFF	TGTGCCAGTAGTAGGACAGCTCCCTCCTACAATGAGCAGTTCTTC
few	TRBJ2-1	TRBD1	TRBV25-1	CASSVTKGGPSNEQFF	TGTGCCAGCAGTGTTACCAAAGGGGGCCCCTCCAATGAGCAGTTCTTC
NA	TRBJ2-7	NA	TRBV20-1	CSARIIGYEQYF	TGCAGTGCTAGAATCATAGGGTACGAGCAGTACTTC
NA	TRBJ1-5	NA	TRBV20-1	CSARVRGVPLSNQPQHF	TGCAGTGCTAGAGTTAGGGGGGTCCCCCTTAGCAATCAGCCCCAGCATTTT
NA	TRBJ1-3	NA	TRBV9	CASSPSLPNSGNTIYF	TGTGCCAGCAGCCCCTCCTTACCAAACTCTGGAAACACCATATATTTT
NA	TRBJ1-1	TRBD1	TRBV18	CASSPLDRGTEAFF	TGTGCCAGCTCACCACTCGACAGGGGCACTGAAGCTTTCTTT
many	TRBJ1-5	NA	TRBV2	CASSQGQPQHF	TGTGCCAGCAGCCAGGGACAGCCCCAGCATTTT
many	TRBJ1-2	TRBD1	TRBV4-2	CASSQGDQGDRGYTF	TGTGCCAGCAGCCAAGGGGATCAGGGGGATCGTGGCTACACCTTC
NA	TRBJ2-5	TRBD1	TRBV6-5	CASSYGRDSNQETQYF	TGTGCCAGCAGTTACGGTCGGGACAGCAACCAAGAGACCCAGTACTTC
many	TRBJ2-3	TRBD2	TRBV27	CASSNGGETDTQYF	TGTGCCAGCAGTAACGGGGGGGAGACAGATACGCAGTATTTT
NA	TRBJ2-2	NA	TRBV20-1	CSARIGGPGTGELFF	TGCAGTGCTAGAATTGGGGGGCCGGGGACCGGGGAGCTGTTTTTT
few	TRBJ2-7	TRBD2	TRBV5-4	CASSLDGVGRGASSYEQYF	TGTGCCAGCAGCTTGGATGGTGTCGGGCGGGGGGCGAGCTCCTACGAGCAGTACTTC
few	TRBJ2-6	NA	TRBV5-1	CASSHEPGANVLTF	TGCGCCAGCAGCCACGAGCCTGGGGCCAACGTCCTGACTTTC
few	TRBJ1-6	TRBD1	TRBV20-1	CSALGQSYNSPLHF	TGCAGTGCCCTGGGACAGAGCTATAATTCACCCCTCCACTTT
NA	TRBJ1-5	NA	TRBV20-1	CSASWTDNQPQHF	TGCAGTGCTAGTTGGACAGACAATCAGCCCCAGCATTTT
few	TRBJ1-4	NA	TRBV4-1	CASSQDGLGEGEKLFF	TGCGCCAGCAGCCAAGATGGGTTAGGGGAGGGAGAAAAACTGTTTTTT
NA	TRBJ2-5	TRBD2	TRBV20-1	CSASPGGAIRETQYF	TGCAGTGCTTCCCCCGGGGGGGCGATCCGGGAGACCCAGTACTTC
few	TRBJ2-6	NA	TRBV2	CASVGAGANVLTF	TGTGCCAGCGTGGGCGCCGGGGCCAACGTCCTGACTTTC
once	TRBJ1-1	NA	TRBV9	CASSAAGGRMNTEAFF	TGTGCCAGCAGCGCCGCGGGGGGCCGGATGAACACTGAAGCTTTCTTT
many	TRBJ2-3	TRBD2	TRBV12-3/TRBV12-4	CASRLRTGLAADTQYF	TGTGCCAGCAGGCTTAGGACGGGACTAGCAGCAGATACGCAGTATTTT
NA	TRBJ1-2	TRBD1	TRBV11-2	CASSTGVNYGYTF	TGTGCCAGCAGCACAGGGGTTAACTATGGCTACACCTTC
NA	TRBJ1-1	NA	TRBV6-2/TRBV6-3	CASSSGGTTKTEAFF	TGTGCCAGCAGTTCGGGGGGCACGACCAAAACTGAAGCTTTCTTT
NA	TRBJ2-2	NA	TRBV18	CASAEGIGELFF	TGTGCCAGCGCAGAGGGGATCGGGGAGCTGTTTTTT
NA	TRBJ1-6	TRBD1	TRBV4-1	CASRRSTGGATSPLHF	TGCGCCAGCAGACGGTCAACAGGGGGCGCAACATCACCCCTCCACTTT
few	TRBJ2-7	NA	TRBV27	CASSLRRLTYEQYF	TGTGCCAGCAGTTTGAGGCGACTCACCTACGAGCAGTACTTC
NA	TRBJ1-2	NA	TRBV5-1	CASSFLANYGYTF	TGCGCCAGCAGCTTCCTGGCTAACTATGGCTACACCTTC
many	TRBJ1-1	NA	TRBV14	CASSPLGLTDTEAFF	TGTGCCAGCAGCCCCTTGGGACTGACGGACACTGAAGCTTTCTTT
NA	TRBJ2-5	NA	TRBV14	CASSGLQETQYF	TGTGCCAGCAGCGGGCTCCAAGAGACCCAGTACTTC
few	TRBJ2-3	NA	TRBV29-1	CSVERGPDTQYF	TGCAGCGTTGAGAGGGGCCCAGATACGCAGTATTTT
many	TRBJ2-3	NA	TRBV20-1	CSARDQQRSTDTQYF	TGCAGTGCTAGAGATCAGCAGCGGAGCACAGATACGCAGTATTTT
NA	TRBJ1-2	TRBD1	TRBV18	CASSPRDSADGYTF	TGTGCCAGCTCACCCCGGGACAGTGCTGATGGCTACACCTTC
few	TRBJ1-4	NA	TRBV7-9	CASSPGNRDYWSNEKLFF	TGTGCCAGCAGCCCCGGCAACAGGGATTATTGGTCTAATGAAAAACTGTTTTTT
NA	TRBJ1-3	NA	TRBV29-1	CSVAQGNTIYF	TGCAGCGTTGCACAGGGAAACACCATATATTTT
NA	TRBJ2-3	TRBD1	TRBV5-1	CASSGTGSADTQYF	TGCGCCAGCAGCGGGACAGGGAGCGCAGATACGCAGTATTTT
NA	TRBJ1-1	NA	TRBV5-1	CASSSQLGGNTEAFF	TGCGCCAGCAGCTCCCAACTCGGGGGGAACACTGAAGCTTTCTTT